This T cell receptor (beta chain) is from a study of cytomegalovirus exposure and HLA in healthy donors. The study, taken as a whole, reports: In an earlier analysis, about 87% or about 30%: the productive usage of most TCR beta V segments. In a later analysis, HLA-associated TCR beta chains were more clonally expanded than equally common others.

Amplification used 60 Vbeta primers and 13 Jbeta primers. TCRdb's copy holds only in-frame clones and misses some; the assay was immunoSEQ multiplex PCR. The repertoire holds some 130,000 clones, with around 73% as singletons. To note about this clone: The antigen remains unidentified.

Material for sequencing was PBMCs. The sequence was obtained from a female donor in good health and CMV-seronegative.

CDR3 in amino acids: CASSMGDRSYEQYF. The CDR3 DNA follows: TGTGCCAGTAGTATGGGGGACAGGTCCTACGAGCAGTACTTC. This chain connects TRBV19 to TRBJ2-7; 8 positions agree with TRBD1. CDR1 LNHDA and CDR2 SQIVND come from the germline V gene (reference sequence). Unmatched junction bases numbered 2, after V lost 3 bases and J lost 1 base. The CDR3 totals 14 residues.